This T cell receptor beta chain was observed in a study of identical twins. The V and J ends lost 7 bases and 1 base respectively, with 16 bases between them. The CDR3 covers 15 residues. Study-wide results and caveats: The study found that models underestimated out-of-frame TCR alpha sharing in monozygotic twins. The study found weaker excess twin sharing in beta out-of-frame sequences. With abundant cord blood beta clonotypes, insertions were fewer; memory repertoires showed no such pattern.

TCRdb processed the 5' RACE reads anew with MiXCR; each CDR3 protein has one entry. The repertoire holds around 690,000 distinct CDR3 sequences, with about 20% as singletons. This clonotype came up a few times. The target antigen is unknown. The data were also submitted as part of a second study, on T cells expressing NK-cell markers. As that study records: Obtained from sorted CD3+CD56+NKG2C+, CD3+CD56+NKG2C- and CD3+CD56-NKG2C+ T cells were the TCR beta repertoires.

The clonotype was recovered from a woman under 30 in good health. The rearrangement joins TRBV12-3 or TRBV12-4 to TRBJ1-1, with D tentatively TRBD1 (5 bases). The sample consisted of PBMCs. In DNA form, the CDR3 reads TGTGCCAGCAATACCCGGGACTTCCCGAACACTGAAGCTTTCTTT. This encodes CASNTRDFPNTEAFF.